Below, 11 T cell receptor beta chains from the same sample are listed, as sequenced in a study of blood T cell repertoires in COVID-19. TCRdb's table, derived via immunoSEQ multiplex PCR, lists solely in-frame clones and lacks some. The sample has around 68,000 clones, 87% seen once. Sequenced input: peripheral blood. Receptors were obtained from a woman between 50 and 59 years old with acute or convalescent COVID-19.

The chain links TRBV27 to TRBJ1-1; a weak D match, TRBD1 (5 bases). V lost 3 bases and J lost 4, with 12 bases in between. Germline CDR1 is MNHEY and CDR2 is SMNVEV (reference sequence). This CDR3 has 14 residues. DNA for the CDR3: TGTGCCAGCAGTTTCTCAGGGCGGTTCACTGAAGCTTTCTTT. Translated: CASSFSGRFTEAFF.

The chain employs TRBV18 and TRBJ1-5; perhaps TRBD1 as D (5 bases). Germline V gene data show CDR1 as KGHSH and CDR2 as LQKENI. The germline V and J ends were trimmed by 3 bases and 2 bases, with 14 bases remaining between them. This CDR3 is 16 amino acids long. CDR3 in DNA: TGTGCCAGCTCACCCCTGGGGTCGGGGGGCAATCAGCCCCAGCATTTT. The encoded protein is CASSPLGSGGNQPQHF. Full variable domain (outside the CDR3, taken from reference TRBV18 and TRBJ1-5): NAGVMQNPRHLVRRRGQEARLRCSPMKGHSHVYWYRQLPEEGLKFMVYLQKENIIDESGMPKERFSAEFPKEGPSILRIQQVVRGDSAAYFCASSPLGSGGNQPQHFGDGTRLSIL.

CDR3 region: CAWRYDSQETQYF. DNA for the CDR3: TGTGCCTGGAGATACGACAGTCAAGAGACCCAGTACTTC. This rearrangement joins TRBV30 to TRBJ2-5, with D possibly TRBD1 on 5 matching bases. Germline lookup yields CDR1 GTSNPN and CDR2 SVGIG (reference sequence). Trimming pared 3 bases from V and 2 bases from J, leaving 10 bases between. The CDR3 length is 13 residues.

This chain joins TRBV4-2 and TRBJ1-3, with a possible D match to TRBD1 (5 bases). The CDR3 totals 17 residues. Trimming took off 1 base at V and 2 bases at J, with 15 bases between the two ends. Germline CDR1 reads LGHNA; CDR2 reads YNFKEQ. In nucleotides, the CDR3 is TGTGCCAGCAGCCAAGCTCTGGCTGGGGGGACTGGAAACACCATATATTTT. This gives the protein CASSQALAGGTGNTIYF.

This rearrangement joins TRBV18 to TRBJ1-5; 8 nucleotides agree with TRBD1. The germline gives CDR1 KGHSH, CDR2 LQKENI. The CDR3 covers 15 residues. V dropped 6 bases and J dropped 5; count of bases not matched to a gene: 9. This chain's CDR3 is CASSPGQGVDQPQHF. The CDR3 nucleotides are TGTGCCAGCTCCCCCGGACAGGGCGTGGATCAGCCCCAGCATTTT.

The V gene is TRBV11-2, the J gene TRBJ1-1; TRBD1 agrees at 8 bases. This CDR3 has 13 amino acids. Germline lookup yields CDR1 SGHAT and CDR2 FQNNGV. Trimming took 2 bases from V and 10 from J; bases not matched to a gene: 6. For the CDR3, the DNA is TGTGCCAGCAGCTTATCCCAGGGGGCTCCAGCTTTCTTT. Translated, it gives CASSLSQGAPAFF.

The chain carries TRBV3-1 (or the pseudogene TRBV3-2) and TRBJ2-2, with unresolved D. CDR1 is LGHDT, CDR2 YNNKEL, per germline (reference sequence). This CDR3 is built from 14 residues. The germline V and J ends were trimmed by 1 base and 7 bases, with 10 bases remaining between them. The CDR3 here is CASSQVGPGGELFF. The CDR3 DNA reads TGTGCCAGCAGCCAAGTTGGTCCGGGCGGGGAGCTGTTTTTT.

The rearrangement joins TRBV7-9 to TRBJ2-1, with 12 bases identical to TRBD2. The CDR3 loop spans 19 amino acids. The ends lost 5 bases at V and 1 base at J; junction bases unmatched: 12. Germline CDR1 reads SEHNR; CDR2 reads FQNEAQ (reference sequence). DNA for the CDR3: TGTGCCAGCAGCCCATCGAGGCTAGCGGGGGGGAAATCCTACAATGAGCAGTTCTTC. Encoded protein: CASSPSRLAGGKSYNEQFF.

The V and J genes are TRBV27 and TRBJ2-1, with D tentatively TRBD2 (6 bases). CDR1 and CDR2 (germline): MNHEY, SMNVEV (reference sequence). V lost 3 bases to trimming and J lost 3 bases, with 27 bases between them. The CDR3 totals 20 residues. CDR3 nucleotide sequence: TGTGCCAGCAGTTTTTGGGGGATTATCGGCGGGAAGGGGAGCTACAATGAGCAGTTCTTC. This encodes CASSFWGIIGGKGSYNEQFF.

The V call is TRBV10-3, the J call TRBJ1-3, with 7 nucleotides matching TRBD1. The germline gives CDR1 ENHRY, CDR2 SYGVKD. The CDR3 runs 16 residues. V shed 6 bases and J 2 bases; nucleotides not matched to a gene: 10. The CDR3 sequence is CAISAPGQTTGNTIYF. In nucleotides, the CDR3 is TGTGCCATCAGCGCCCCGGGACAGACTACTGGAAACACCATATATTTT.

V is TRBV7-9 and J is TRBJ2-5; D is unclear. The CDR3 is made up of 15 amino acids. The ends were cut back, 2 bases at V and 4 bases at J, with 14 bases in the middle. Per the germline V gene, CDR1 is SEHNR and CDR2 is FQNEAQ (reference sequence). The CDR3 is CASSLMGPVGETQYF. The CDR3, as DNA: TGTGCCAGCAGCTTAATGGGCCCTGTTGGAGAGACCCAGTACTTC.